Each of the 21 T cell receptor beta chains below was sequenced from the same sample in a study of cytomegalovirus exposure and HLA in healthy donors (dated by TCRdb to between 2016 and 2019). Receptor libraries were prepared by the immunoSEQ multiplex PCR assay. A mixture of 60 forward primers for TCR Vbeta segments and 13 reverse primers for TCR Jbeta segments was used in the multiplex PCR. The immuneACCESS repertoire file appears here via TCRdb, limited to in-frame rearrangements. These files lack a portion of the clones; in checked studies, under half of the deficit traces to unresolved V genes, and the cause of the others is not known. This sample's table contains approximately 54,000 clones. Of the sample, approximately 6.8% is held by the ten largest clones. The specimen sequenced was PBMCs. These receptors all stem from a woman aged 40-49 years in good health and CMV-seronegative.

The chain is built from TRBV18 and TRBJ1-1; 9 bases match TRBD1. The CDR3 has 14 residues. Trimming removed 3 bases from V and 5 bases from J; junction bases left unmatched: 4. CDR1 is KGHSH and CDR2 is LQKENI in the germline V gene. CDR3 in amino acids: CASSPTGTGTEAFF. For the CDR3, the DNA is TGTGCCAGCTCACCCACGGGGACAGGGACTGAAGCTTTCTTT.

The chain is built from TRBV6-1 and TRBJ1-2, with 11 positions matching TRBD1. CDR3 length equals 17 residues. The trim removed 1 base at V and 6 bases at J, leaving 10 bases unmatched. The V gene's germline CDR1 is MNHNS and CDR2 SASEGT. The CDR3, as DNA: TGTGCCAGCAGTGAAGTAGGGACAGGGGGGCCCTGGGATGGCTACACCTTC. Translation gives CASSEVGTGGPWDGYTF.

The chain uses TRBV5-1 and TRBJ1-4, with 7 nucleotides matching TRBD1. CDR1 is SGHRS, CDR2 YFSETQ, per germline. CDR3 length equals 15 residues. The V gene end was trimmed by 4 bases and the J gene end by 6 bases; junction bases not matched to a gene: 9. CDR3 coding DNA: TGCGCCAGCAGCCAAGACGGCAGGGGGGATGAAAAACTGTTTTTT. Protein: CASSQDGRGDEKLFF.

This chain connects TRBV4-3 to TRBJ1-1, with D hard to call. CDR1 and CDR2 from the germline V gene are LGHNA and YSLEER. The CDR3 is 16 amino acids. The V and J ends lost 0 bases and 3 bases respectively, with 14 bases between them. Here the CDR3 DNA reads TGCGCCAGCAGCCAAGATTCGATGGGAGGACACACTGAAGCTTTCTTT. It yields the protein CASSQDSMGGHTEAFF.

The chain employs TRBV5-1 and TRBJ1-1; 9 positions agree with TRBD1. The germline CDR1 and CDR2 sequences are SGHRS and YFSETQ. The CDR3 contains 15 residues. V was pared by 3 bases and J by 7 bases, with 10 bases of the junction left unmatched. The CDR3 nucleotides are TGCGCCAGCAGCTGGACAGGGGCGGGAAAAGATGAAGCTTTCTTT. Its translation: CASSWTGAGKDEAFF.

The J gene is TRBJ2-5, the V gene TRBV6-6; possibly TRBD1 for D (6 bases). The CDR3 totals 16 residues. Between the trimmed V and J ends, which lost 2 bases and 5 bases, there was a span of 18 bases. Germline lookup yields CDR1 MNHNY and CDR2 SVGAGI (reference sequence). The CDR3 is CASSYGSEPQGETQYF. In DNA, the CDR3 is TGTGCCAGCAGTTACGGGTCAGAACCGCAGGGGGAGACCCAGTACTTC.

The chain uses TRBV10-3 and TRBJ1-2, with D possibly being TRBD1 (5 bases). V shed 3 bases and J shed 3 bases, with 11 bases lying between them. CDR1 is ENHRY, CDR2 SYGVKD, per germline. The CDR3 is made up of 14 amino acids. The CDR3 DNA reads as TGTGCCATCAGTGATTTCCAGGGTGACTATGGCTACACCTTC. Translating gives CAISDFQGDYGYTF.

This rearrangement joins TRBV28 to TRBJ1-2, with 12 bases aligning to TRBD1. J gave up 4 bases and V 5 bases, and 5 bases lay outside the gene matches. Germline CDR1 MDHEN, CDR2 SYDVKM. The CDR3 runs to 15 residues. The CDR3 loop reads CASSPGTGGIYGYTF. The CDR3, as DNA: TGTGCCAGCAGTCCCGGGACAGGGGGCATCTATGGCTACACCTTC.

J is TRBJ2-6 and V is TRBV6-1; TRBD1 matches 8 bases. V was clipped by 4 bases and J by 4 bases; unmatched bases: 9. This CDR3 contains 17 residues. Germline V gene lookup returns CDR1 MNHNS and CDR2 SASEGT. The CDR3 protein is CASSGDRRAAGANVLTF. CDR3 nucleotides: TGTGCCAGCAGTGGGGACAGGAGGGCAGCCGGGGCCAACGTCCTGACTTTC.

The chain links TRBV11-2 to TRBJ2-7, with D uncertain. Germline V gene data show CDR1 as SGHAT and CDR2 as FQNNGV. V lost 0 bases and J 2 bases, leaving 8 bases between the germline ends. This CDR3 has 14 residues. DNA of the CDR3: TGTGCCAGCAGCTTAGACAGAACCGCCTACGAGCAGTACTTC. Translating gives CASSLDRTAYEQYF.

This chain links TRBV11-2 with TRBJ2-7; 10 bases map to TRBD2. V lost 5 bases and J lost 6; bases outside the gene matches: 13. This CDR3 has 16 amino acids. Germline CDR1 and CDR2: SGHAT and FQNNGV. CDR3 region: CASSPVWPSGRTEQYF. Written as DNA, the CDR3 is TGTGCCAGCAGCCCGGTCTGGCCTAGCGGGAGAACCGAGCAGTACTTC.

The rearrangement joins TRBV28 to TRBJ2-7; 7 nucleotides match TRBD1. V was clipped by 6 bases and J by 4 bases; unmatched bases: 9. Germline assignment: CDR1 MDHEN and CDR2 SYDVKM. The CDR3 covers 14 residues. The chain's CDR3 is CASRYTGDGYEQYF. CDR3 sequence (DNA): TGTGCCAGCAGATATACAGGGGACGGGTACGAGCAGTACTTC.

V and J are TRBV19 and TRBJ2-5, with TRBD1 matching over 8 bases. Per the germline V gene, CDR1 is LNHDA and CDR2 is SQIVND (reference sequence). J lost 5 bases, V lost 5 bases, and 7 bases had no gene match. This CDR3 spans 14 amino acids. The CDR3 DNA reads TGTGCCAGTAGTTTTCGACAGGGGAGCGAGACCCAGTACTTC. As protein: CASSFRQGSETQYF.

The chain combines TRBV18 with TRBJ2-7; TRBD1 might be the D (6 bases). This CDR3 is 15 amino acids long. V lost 3 bases and J lost 6, with 18 bases in between. Germline assignment: CDR1 KGHSH and CDR2 LQKENI. The CDR3 DNA reads TGTGCCAGCTCACCGACAAGCACAGGGATCGGCGAGCAGTACTTC. This sequence encodes CASSPTSTGIGEQYF.

This chain links TRBV7-2 with TRBJ2-7; D unclear. This CDR3 contains 14 residues. Per germline, CDR1 SGHTA and CDR2 FQGNSA. V was cut by 2 bases and J by 3 bases, with 11 bases left in between. CDR3 sequence reads: CASSLSHSLYEQYF. In DNA form, the CDR3 reads TGTGCCAGCAGCTTAAGTCACTCCCTCTACGAGCAGTACTTC.

The chain is built from TRBV6-5 and TRBJ1-2, with a possible D match to TRBD1 (5 bases). V lost 6 bases, J lost 0 bases, and 11 bases lay in between. CDR1 is MNHEY, CDR2 SVGAGI, per germline. There are 14 residues in the CDR3. The CDR3 DNA reads TGTGCCAGCAGGCCGACAGCGTCTAACTATGGCTACACCTTC. Protein product: CASRPTASNYGYTF.

The chain joins TRBV10-3 to TRBJ1-6, with no clear D. Germline V gene lookup returns CDR1 ENHRY and CDR2 SYGVKD. Trimming cost V 2 bases and J 0 bases, with 14 bases left between them. This CDR3 is 18 amino acids long. This chain's CDR3 is CAISEGSGLSSYNSPLHF. DNA of the CDR3: TGTGCCATCAGTGAGGGGTCAGGCCTTAGCTCCTATAATTCACCCCTCCACTTT.

The chain links TRBV5-1 to TRBJ2-1, with TRBD1 matching over 8 bases. Germline CDR1 is SGHRS and CDR2 is YFSETQ. J gave up 2 bases and V 6 bases, and 7 bases lay outside the gene matches. This CDR3 spans 15 amino acids. The CDR3 region is CASNREQGAYNEQFF. In DNA, the CDR3 is TGCGCCAGCAACCGGGAACAGGGGGCCTACAATGAGCAGTTCTTC. Full variable domain (outside the CDR3, taken from reference TRBV5-1 and TRBJ2-1): KAGVTQTPRYLIKTRGQQVTLSCSPISGHRSVSWYQQTPGQGLQFLFEYFSETQRNKGNFPGRFSGRQFSNSRSEMNVSTLELGDSALYLCASNREQGAYNEQFFGPGTRLTVL.

This rearrangement joins TRBV25-1 to TRBJ1-5, with D possibly TRBD1 on 6 matching bases. Looked up from germline, CDR1 is MGHDK and CDR2 is SYGVNS. V dropped 0 bases and J dropped 0 bases, with 15 bases sitting between them. There are 18 residues in the CDR3. The CDR3 DNA is TGTGCCAGCAGTGAATATCACCTGAGGGGGAATAGCAATCAGCCCCAGCATTTT. Translation gives CASSEYHLRGNSNQPQHF.

The chain couples TRBV28 to TRBJ1-4; D gene ambiguous. This CDR3 comprises 15 residues. Between the trimmed V and J ends, which lost 1 base and 0 bases, there was a span of 6 bases. Germline loops: CDR1 MDHEN, CDR2 SYDVKM. Here the CDR3 DNA reads TGTGCCAGCAGTTTATCGGGAGCAACTAATGAAAAACTGTTTTTT. It translates to CASSLSGATNEKLFF.

V usage is TRBV28 and J usage is TRBJ2-4, with no clear D. Germline assignment: CDR1 MDHEN and CDR2 SYDVKM. The CDR3 is 11 amino acids. The germline V and J ends were trimmed by 5 bases and 8 bases, with 7 bases remaining between them. Written as DNA, the CDR3 is TGTGCCAGCAGTAATCGGGACATTCAGTACTTC. It translates to CASSNRDIQYF.